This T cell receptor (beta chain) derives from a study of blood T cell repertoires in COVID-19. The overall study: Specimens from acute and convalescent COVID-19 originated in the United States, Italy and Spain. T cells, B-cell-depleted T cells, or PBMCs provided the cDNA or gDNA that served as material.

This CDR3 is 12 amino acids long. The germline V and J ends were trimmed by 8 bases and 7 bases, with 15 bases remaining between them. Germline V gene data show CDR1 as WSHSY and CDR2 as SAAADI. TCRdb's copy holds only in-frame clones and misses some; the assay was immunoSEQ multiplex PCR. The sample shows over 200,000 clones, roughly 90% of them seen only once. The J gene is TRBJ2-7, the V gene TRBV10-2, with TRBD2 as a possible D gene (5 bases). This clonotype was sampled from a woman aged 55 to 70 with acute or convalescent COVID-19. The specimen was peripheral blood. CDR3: CASLDVRAEQYF. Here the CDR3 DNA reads TGCGCCAGCCTCGACGTGAGGGCTGAGCAGTACTTC.